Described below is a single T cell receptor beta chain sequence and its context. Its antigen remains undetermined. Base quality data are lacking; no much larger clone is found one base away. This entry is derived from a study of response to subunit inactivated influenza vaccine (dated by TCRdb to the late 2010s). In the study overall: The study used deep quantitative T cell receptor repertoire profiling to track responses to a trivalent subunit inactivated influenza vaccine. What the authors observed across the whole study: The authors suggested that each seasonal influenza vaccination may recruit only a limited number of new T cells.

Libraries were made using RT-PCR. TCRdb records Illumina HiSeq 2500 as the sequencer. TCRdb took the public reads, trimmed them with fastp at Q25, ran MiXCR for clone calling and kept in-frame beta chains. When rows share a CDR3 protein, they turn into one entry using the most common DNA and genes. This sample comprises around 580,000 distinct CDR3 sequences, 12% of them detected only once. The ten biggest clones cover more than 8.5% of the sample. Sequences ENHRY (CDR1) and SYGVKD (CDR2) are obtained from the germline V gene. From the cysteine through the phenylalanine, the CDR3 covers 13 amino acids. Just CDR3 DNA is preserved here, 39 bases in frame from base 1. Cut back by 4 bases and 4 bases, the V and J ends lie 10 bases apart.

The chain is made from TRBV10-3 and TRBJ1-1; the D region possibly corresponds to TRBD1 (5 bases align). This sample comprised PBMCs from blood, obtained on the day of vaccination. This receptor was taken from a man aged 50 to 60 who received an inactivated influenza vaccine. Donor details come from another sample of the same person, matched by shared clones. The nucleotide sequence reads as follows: TGTGCCATCAGTGTGGGGGTGAGCACTGAAGCTTTCTTT. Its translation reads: CAISVGVSTEAFF.